This T cell receptor beta chain stems from a study of T cell responses to AZD1222 COVID-19 vaccine. The overall study: Second-dose intervals near 4 or 12 weeks were combined. Study findings and constraints: Clonal diversity was possibly underestimated, and white British individuals and females predominated among donors. Researchers report vaccine-associated CD4 TCRs spanning spike, with dominance at 160-218 and 743-854.

Sequencing was performed with immunoSEQ multiplex PCR; in TCRdb, only in-frame clones are kept and a portion is missing. The data hold approximately 120,000 clones, with roughly 90% observed a single time. Germline V gene lookup returns CDR1 SGHTA and CDR2 FQGTGA. Trimming took off 5 bases at V and 5 bases at J, with 24 bases between the two ends. The CDR3 is made up of 18 amino acids. As regards this clone: Its matching antigen is unknown.

The sequence came from an adult in good health. The material sequenced was peripheral blood, taken on day 0 of AZD1222 vaccination. The chain is built from TRBV7-3 and TRBJ2-2; perhaps TRBD1 as D (5 bases). CDR3 bases: TGTGCCAGCAGCCTATATGAACCAGGGCCAACACTGACCGGGGAGCTGTTTTTT. Translating gives CASSLYEPGPTLTGELFF.